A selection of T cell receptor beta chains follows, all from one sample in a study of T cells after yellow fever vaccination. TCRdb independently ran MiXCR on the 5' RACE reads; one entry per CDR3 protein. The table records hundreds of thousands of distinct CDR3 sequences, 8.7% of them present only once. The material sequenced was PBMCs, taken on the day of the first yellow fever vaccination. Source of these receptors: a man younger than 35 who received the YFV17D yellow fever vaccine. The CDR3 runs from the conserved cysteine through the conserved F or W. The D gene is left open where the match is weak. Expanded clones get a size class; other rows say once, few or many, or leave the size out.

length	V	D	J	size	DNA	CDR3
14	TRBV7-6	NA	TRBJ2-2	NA	TGTGCCAGCAGTGGTCGTGTGGGACCCGGGGAGCTGTTTTTT	CASSGRVGPGELFF
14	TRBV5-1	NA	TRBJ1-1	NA	TGCGCCAGCAGTGGCGGGCCTTCGAACACTGAAGCTTTCTTT	CASSGGPSNTEAFF
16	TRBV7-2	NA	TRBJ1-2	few	TGTGCCAGCAGCTTAGCGTGGGCGAGTCCTAACTATGGCTACACCTTC	CASSLAWASPNYGYTF
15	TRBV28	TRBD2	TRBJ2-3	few	TGTGCCAGCAGTGGGGGGGGACTAGCGGGGGGTACGCAGTATTTT	CASSGGGLAGGTQYF
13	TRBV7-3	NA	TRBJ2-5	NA	TGTGCCAGCAGCTTCGGGGCTTTGGAGACCCAGTACTTC	CASSFGALETQYF
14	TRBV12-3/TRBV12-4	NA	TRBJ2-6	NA	TGTGCCAGCAGTTTGATCTCTGGGGCCAACGTCCTGACTTTC	CASSLISGANVLTF
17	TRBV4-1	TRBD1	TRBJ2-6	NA	TGCGCCAGCAGCCAAGGGACAGGGAGCTCTGGGGCCAACGTCCTGACTTTC	CASSQGTGSSGANVLTF
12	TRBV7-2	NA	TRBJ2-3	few	TGTGCCAGCCGGCCCTACACAGATACGCAGTATTTT	CASRPYTDTQYF
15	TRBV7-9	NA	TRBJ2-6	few	TGTGCCAGCAGCTTAGTCTGGGCTGGGGCCAACGTCCTGACTTTC	CASSLVWAGANVLTF
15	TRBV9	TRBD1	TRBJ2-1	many	TGTGCCAGCAGCGTATGGGACAGGACGTATGATGAGCAGTTCTTC	CASSVWDRTYDEQFF
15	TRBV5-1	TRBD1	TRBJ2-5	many	TGCGCCAGCAGCTTAGGGGCAGGGGGTCGGGAGACCCAGTACTTC	CASSLGAGGRETQYF
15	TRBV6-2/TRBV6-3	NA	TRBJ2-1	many	TGTGCCACCAGTTCGGAGGGGGGGCCCTACAATGAGCAGTTCTTC	CATSSEGGPYNEQFF
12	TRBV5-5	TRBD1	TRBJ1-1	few	TGTGCCAGCTGGACAGGGAACACTGAAGCTTTCTTT	CASWTGNTEAFF
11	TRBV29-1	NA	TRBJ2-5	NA	TGCAGCACAATACTGGGGGAGACCCAGTACTTC	CSTILGETQYF
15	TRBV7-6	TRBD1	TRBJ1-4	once	TGTGCCAGCAGCCTAACAGGGGCGGGCGGTGAAAAACTGTTTTTT	CASSLTGAGGEKLFF
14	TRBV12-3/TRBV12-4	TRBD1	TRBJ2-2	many	TGTGCCAGCAGGGGACAGGAGGACACCGGGGAGCTGTTTTTT	CASRGQEDTGELFF
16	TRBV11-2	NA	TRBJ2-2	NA	TGTGCCAGCAGCGTCCGGTCGAGACAGTCCCCCGGGGAGCTGTTTTTT	CASSVRSRQSPGELFF
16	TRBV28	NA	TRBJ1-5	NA	TGTGCCAGCAGTTTACCAAGGGCCTACAGGTCTCAGCCCCAGCATTTT	CASSLPRAYRSQPQHF
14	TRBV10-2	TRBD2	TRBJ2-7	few	TGCGCCAGCAGATCGACTAGCGACCCCTACGAGCAGTACTTC	CASRSTSDPYEQYF
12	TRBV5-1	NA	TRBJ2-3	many	TGTGCCAGCAGCTTTAGCACAGATACGCAGTATTTT	CASSFSTDTQYF
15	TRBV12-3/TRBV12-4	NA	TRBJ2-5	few	TGTGCCAGCATCATTCGGAGGGGATTTTGGGAGACCCAGTACTTC	CASIIRRGFWETQYF
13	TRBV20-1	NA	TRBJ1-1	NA	TGCAGTGCCGGCGGGCAGTTGAACACTGAAGCTTTCTTT	CSAGGQLNTEAFF
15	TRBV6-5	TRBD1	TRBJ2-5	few	TGTGCCAGCAGTAACCTGAACAGGGGGCCCCGGACCCAGTACTTC	CASSNLNRGPRTQYF
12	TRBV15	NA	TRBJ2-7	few	TGTGCCACCGCTAAGCAGCCCTACGAGCAGTACTTC	CATAKQPYEQYF
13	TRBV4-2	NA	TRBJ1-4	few	TGTGCCAGCAAACCCTGGAGGGATGAAAAACTGTTTTTT	CASKPWRDEKLFF
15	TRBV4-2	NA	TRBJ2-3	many	TGTGCCAGCAGCCAAGATGGCGTGGGGACAGATACGCAGTATTTT	CASSQDGVGTDTQYF
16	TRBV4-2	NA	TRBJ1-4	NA	TGTGCCAGCAGCTCAAGTCCGGGGTTCCTTAATGAAAAACTGTTTTTT	CASSSSPGFLNEKLFF
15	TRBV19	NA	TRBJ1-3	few	TGTGCCAGTAGTAGCACAGGGATCTCTGGAAACACCATATATTTT	CASSSTGISGNTIYF
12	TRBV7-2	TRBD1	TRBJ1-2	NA	TGTGCCAGCAGCACACAGGGGCCTGGCTACACCTTC	CASSTQGPGYTF
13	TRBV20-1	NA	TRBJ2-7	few	TGCAGTGCTAGAGGGACACATACCTACGAGCAGTACTTC	CSARGTHTYEQYF
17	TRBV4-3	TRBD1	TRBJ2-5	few	TGCGCCAGCAGCCAATCCTGGGACAGGGGCCTCCAAGAGACCCAGTACTTC	CASSQSWDRGLQETQYF
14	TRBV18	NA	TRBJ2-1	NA	TGTGCCAGCTCACCACCGTCGCAGTTCTATGAGCAGTTCTTC	CASSPPSQFYEQFF
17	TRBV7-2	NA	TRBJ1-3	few	TGTGCCAGCAGCTTAAGATGGGGGGGAGGTCTTGGAAACACCATATATTTT	CASSLRWGGGLGNTIYF
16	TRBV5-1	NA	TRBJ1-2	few	TGCGCCAGCAGCTTGGTTGGTACAGGGTCTACCTATGGCTACACCTTC	CASSLVGTGSTYGYTF
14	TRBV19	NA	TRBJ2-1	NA	TGTGCCAGTAGTATGACGGGCCCGGTGAATGAGCAGTTCTTC	CASSMTGPVNEQFF
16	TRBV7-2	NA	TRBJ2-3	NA	TGTGCCAGCGGAAGAGGGATCGACCGGAGGACAGATACGCAGTATTTT	CASGRGIDRRTDTQYF
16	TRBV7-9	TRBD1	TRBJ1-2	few	TGTGCCAGCAGTCCTATTTGGACAGGGTCTAACTATGGCTACACCTTC	CASSPIWTGSNYGYTF
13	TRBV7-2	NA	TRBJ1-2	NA	TGTGCCAGCAGGCCATTTGGGATCTATGGCTACACCTTC	CASRPFGIYGYTF
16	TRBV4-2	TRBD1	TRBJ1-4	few	TGTGCCAGCAGCCAAGATCGGGACAGTAGGAATGAAAAACTGTTTTTT	CASSQDRDSRNEKLFF
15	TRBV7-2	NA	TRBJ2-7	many	TGTGCCAGCAGCTTAGTTTTTGGGGGGCCCGTTGTGCAGTACTTC	CASSLVFGGPVVQYF
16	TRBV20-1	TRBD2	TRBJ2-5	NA	TGCAGTGCGATCGGACTAGCTAGGAGGTACCAAGAGACCCAGTACTTC	CSAIGLARRYQETQYF
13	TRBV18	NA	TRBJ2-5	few	TGTGCCAGCCTGGAACGGCGGCAGGAGACCCAGTACTTC	CASLERRQETQYF
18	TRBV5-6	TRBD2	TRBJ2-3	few	TGTGCCAGCAGCTCGTTAATTATAGCGGGGGAACCCACAGATACGCAGTATTTT	CASSSLIIAGEPTDTQYF
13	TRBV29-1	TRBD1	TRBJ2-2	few	TGCAGCGTTGAAAGGCAGGGGGCCGGGGAGCTGTTTTTT	CSVERQGAGELFF
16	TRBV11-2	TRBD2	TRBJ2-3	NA	TGTGCCAGCAGCCGCCTCGGGAGCGGGGAAGAAGATACGCAGTATTTT	CASSRLGSGEEDTQYF
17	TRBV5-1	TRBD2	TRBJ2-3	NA	TGCGCCAGCAGCCCCCGCGTTCCGCGGGGGTTCACAGATACGCAGTATTTT	CASSPRVPRGFTDTQYF
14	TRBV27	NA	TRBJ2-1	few	TGTGCCAGCAGTTCGTGGGGGGCTGTCTATGAGCAGTTCTTC	CASSSWGAVYEQFF
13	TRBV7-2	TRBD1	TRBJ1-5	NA	TGTGCCAGCAGCAAACAGGGGGATCAGCCCCAGCATTTT	CASSKQGDQPQHF